A single sample gave rise to the 28 T cell receptor beta chains below, sequenced in a study of T-cell memory formation after mild COVID-19. MiXCR, applied by TCRdb to the 5' RACE reads, yields one record per CDR3 protein. The profile shows about 55,000 distinct CDR3 sequences, roughly 9.5% of them singletons. Sequences were obtained from PBMCs or a T cell subset sorted from them (not recorded which). Receptors were obtained from a young man who had mild COVID-19 (a few samples of this study predate the infection). Cell type and time point are not known.

This clonotype has a count of ten or more. The genes are TRBV6-5 and TRBJ2-1; 11 positions match TRBD1. V was pared by 5 bases and J by 7 bases, with 7 bases of the junction left unmatched. The CDR3 has 15 amino acids. Germline lookup yields CDR1 MNHEY and CDR2 SVGAGI. CDR3 protein: CASSRGQGVGNEQFF. The CDR3 region has the DNA TGTGCCAGCAGTAGGGGACAGGGGGTAGGGAATGAGCAGTTCTTC.

This clonotype has only a few counts. The rearrangement links TRBV7-6 to TRBJ1-2; 7 bases align to TRBD1. V was pared by 3 bases and J by 4 bases, with 5 bases of the junction left unmatched. Germline V CDR1 and CDR2: SGHVS, FNYEAQ. This CDR3 is built from 14 residues. The CDR3 here is CASSFQGGGYGYTF. CDR3 DNA sequence: TGTGCCAGCAGCTTCCAGGGGGGAGGCTATGGCTACACCTTC.

This clonotype came up a few times. V gene TRBV5-4 combines with J gene TRBJ2-2; no clear D gene. V gave up 1 base and J gave up 2 bases, with 9 bases separating them. The germline CDR1 and CDR2 sequences are SGHNT and YYREEE (reference sequence). The CDR3 consists of 15 residues. The CDR3 protein is CASSLSGFNTGELFF. The DNA of the CDR3 is TGTGCCAGCAGCTTGTCAGGATTTAACACCGGGGAGCTGTTTTTT.

This clonotype was seen more than once but under ten times. The chain joins TRBV30 to TRBJ1-5; D uncertain. Trimming removed 0 bases at V and 3 bases at J, with 12 bases between. The CDR3 runs 15 residues. From germline, CDR1 is GTSNPN and CDR2 SVGIG (reference sequence). CDR3 DNA sequence: TGTGCCTGGAGTGTATTGGGGATCGTCAATCAGCCCCAGCATTTT. The encoded protein is CAWSVLGIVNQPQHF.

J is TRBJ1-5 and V is TRBV2; perhaps TRBD1 as D (6 bases). Trimming took 3 bases from V and 2 from J, leaving 8 bases between them. The CDR3 runs 14 residues. CDR1 is SNHLY and CDR2 is FYNNEI in the germline V gene. The CDR3 protein is CASSEDRGNQPQHF. CDR3 DNA: TGTGCCAGCAGTGAGGACAGAGGCAATCAGCCCCAGCATTTT.

The chain has TRBV20-1 and TRBJ1-6; 7 nucleotides agree with TRBD1. The germline V gene has CDR1 DFQATT and CDR2 SNEGSKA (reference sequence). The length of the CDR3 is 15 residues. After removal of 5 bases from V and 1 base from J, the junction contained 5 bases not matched to a gene. CDR3 sequence (DNA): TGCAGTGCTCACAGGGGAGGGTCCTATAATTCACCCCTCCACTTT. Its protein product is CSAHRGGSYNSPLHF.

The CDR3 here is CASRGTMRLLRTDTQYF. The DNA for the CDR3 is TGTGCCAGCAGGGGGACCATGCGGCTTCTGCGCACAGATACGCAGTATTTT. The chain employs TRBV7-2 and TRBJ2-3; D possibly uses TRBD1 or TRBD2 (5 bases each). CDR1 SGHTA and CDR2 FQGNSA come from the germline V gene. V shed 6 bases and J shed 1 base, with 20 bases lying between them. The CDR3 extends over 17 amino acids.

In this sample, this clonotype turned up many times. This sequence joins TRBV5-1 and TRBJ2-5, with 9 bases lining up with TRBD2. J lost 5 bases, V lost 4 bases, and 9 bases had no gene match. The CDR3 covers 15 residues. Germline V gene data show CDR1 as SGHRS and CDR2 as YFSETQ. The CDR3 coding sequence is TGCGCCAGCAGCGATGCTAGCGGGGCAGTGGAGACCCAGTACTTC. Translated, it gives CASSDASGAVETQYF.

V usage is TRBV6-5 and J usage is TRBJ2-7, with a weak D call TRBD2 (6 bases). This CDR3 has 13 amino acids. CDR1 MNHEY and CDR2 SVGAGI come from the germline V gene. With 8 bases removed from V and 6 bases from J, the gap between germline ends came to 17 bases. The CDR3 protein is CASRWTGEGEQYF. DNA of the CDR3: TGTGCCAGCCGATGGACGGGGGAAGGCGAGCAGTACTTC.

The chain has TRBV7-9 and TRBJ2-7; D remains unclear. The length of the CDR3 is 13 residues. Germline CDR1 reads SEHNR; CDR2 reads FQNEAQ (reference sequence). Trimming stripped 3 bases from V and 1 base from J, with 7 bases between. CDR3 region: CASSLWASYEQYF. CDR3 nucleotides: TGTGCCAGCAGCTTGTGGGCTTCCTACGAGCAGTACTTC.

This sequence joins TRBV20-1 and TRBJ1-5; weak D call: TRBD1 (5 bases). V was clipped by 6 bases and J by 1 base, with 10 bases between them. Looked up from germline, CDR1 is DFQATT and CDR2 is SNEGSKA (reference sequence). This CDR3 contains 13 residues. CDR3 protein: CSANYRSNQPQHF. CDR3 coding DNA: TGCAGTGCAAATTACAGGAGCAATCAGCCCCAGCATTTT.

This clonotype was seen a few times. The rearrangement links TRBV28 to TRBJ1-5, with 9 bases identical to TRBD1. CDR3 length equals 16 residues. The germline V gene has CDR1 MDHEN and CDR2 SYDVKM. Trimming removed 2 bases from V and 6 bases from J; junction bases left unmatched: 8. The CDR3 DNA reads as TGTGCCAGCAGTTTACTCTGGGGACAGGGACGTCAGCCCCAGCATTTT. Its protein product is CASSLLWGQGRQPQHF.

This clonotype was seen a few times. The chain recombines TRBV5-1 with TRBJ1-1; D ambiguous. With 2 bases removed from V and 2 bases from J, the gap between germline ends came to 10 bases. The germline V gene encodes CDR1 SGHRS and CDR2 YFSETQ. The CDR3 consists of 14 residues. In DNA, the CDR3 is TGCGCCAGCAGCTTAGGGCGGACTAACACTGAAGCTTTCTTT. This encodes CASSLGRTNTEAFF.

This clonotype was found a few times. CDR3 bases: TGTGCCAGCAGCCACGGACAGGGCCATGGCTACACCTTC. Translation: CASSHGQGHGYTF. The chain has TRBV7-2 and TRBJ1-2, with TRBD1 identical over 8 bases. Germline V gene lookup returns CDR1 SGHTA and CDR2 FQGNSA. The CDR3 runs 13 residues. With V trimmed by 5 bases and J by 6 bases, 5 bases remained unmatched.

This clonotype was picked up a small number of times. V and J are TRBV21-1 and TRBJ2-3; no DNA check was done on the table's D call, TRBD1. TRBV21-1 is a known pseudogene. The CDR3 length is 16 residues. The CDR3 DNA follows: TGTGCCAGCAGCAAAGTGGGGGAGATTAGCACAGATACGCAGTATTTT. Amino acids: CASSKVGEISTDTQYF.

This clonotype was counted many times. The chain joins TRBV20-1 to TRBJ2-3; TRBD1 is a possible D gene (5 bases). The CDR3 sequence is 14 residues long. Trimming shortened V by 0 bases and J by 4 bases, and 11 bases separated the two germline ends. Germline-derived CDR1 and CDR2 are DFQATT and SNEGSKA (reference sequence). The CDR3 nucleotides read TGCAGTGCTAGAGACTCCCAGGGCGCAGATACGCAGTATTTT. Translation gives CSARDSQGADTQYF.

This clonotype was recorded a few times. The V and J genes are TRBV12-3 or TRBV12-4 and TRBJ2-2, with TRBD1 identical over 7 bases. CDR3 length: 16 amino acids. The trim removed 4 bases at V and 2 bases at J, leaving 7 bases unmatched. The chain's CDR3 is CASSSPDRINTGELFF. The CDR3 nucleotides are TGTGCCAGCAGTTCGCCGGACAGGATTAACACCGGGGAGCTGTTTTTT.

The J gene is TRBJ2-5, the V gene TRBV7-2; the D gene could be TRBD1 or TRBD2 (5 bases each). Trimming cost V 5 bases and J 5 bases, with 15 bases left between them. Per germline, CDR1 SGHTA and CDR2 FQGNSA. There are 14 residues in the CDR3. The CDR3 protein is CASSPTRGAETQYF. The CDR3 DNA follows: TGTGCCAGCAGCCCCACGAGGGGCGCGGAGACCCAGTACTTC.

This clonotype has only a few counts. CDR3 DNA: TGTGCCAGCAGCAAAAAAAAGACAGGGGGAACTGAAGCTTTCTTT. Translated, it gives CASSKKKTGGTEAFF. The chain uses TRBV21-1 and TRBJ1-1; TRBD1 reflects the table's D call only, with no check against the DNA. TRBV21-1 is listed as a pseudogene. The CDR3 contains 15 residues.

This clonotype has a handful of counts. The J gene is TRBJ2-2, the V gene TRBV5-6; 7 nucleotides agree with TRBD1. With 4 bases clipped from V and 7 bases from J, the junction kept 10 bases outside the gene matches. Germline V gene lookup returns CDR1 SGHDT and CDR2 YYEEEE. CDR3 length: 15 amino acids. CDR3 amino acids: CASSGYDRAVGELFF. CDR3 DNA: TGTGCCAGCAGCGGCTACGACAGGGCGGTCGGGGAGCTGTTTTTT. Full variable domain (missing parts from reference TRBV5-6 and TRBJ2-2): DAGVTQSPTHLIKTRGQQVTLRCSPKSGHDTVSWYQQALGQGPQFIFQYYEEEERQRGNFPDRFSGHQFPNYSSELNVNALLLGDSALYLCASSGYDRAVGELFFGEGSRLTVL.

The chain employs TRBV10-2 and TRBJ1-1; D gene uncertain. The V and J ends lost 2 bases and 3 bases respectively, with 7 bases between them. Germline lookup yields CDR1 WSHSY and CDR2 SAAADI. The CDR3 runs 13 residues. CDR3 sequence reads: CASSEVGDTEAFF. The CDR3 region has the DNA TGCGCCAGCAGTGAGGTGGGAGACACTGAAGCTTTCTTT.

The sample holds many counts of this clonotype. The chain couples TRBV6-2 or TRBV6-3 to TRBJ2-7; 10 bases align to TRBD1. Trimming cost V 6 bases and J 5 bases; bases outside gene matches: 16. This CDR3 spans 17 amino acids. CDR1 is MNHEY, CDR2 SVGEGT, per germline. CDR3 sequence: CASRRRLTGGEVDEQYF. The CDR3 DNA reads as TGTGCCAGCAGACGCCGCCTGACAGGGGGCGAAGTCGACGAGCAGTACTTC.

This clonotype turned up a few times. V is TRBV6-6 and J is TRBJ2-6; no reliable D call. This CDR3 has 13 residues. Germline assignment: CDR1 MNHNY and CDR2 SVGAGI (reference sequence). The ends were cut back, 7 bases at V and 2 bases at J, with 6 bases in the middle. CDR3 nucleotides: TGTGCCAGCAAGGTTCCTGGGGCCAACGTCCTGACTTTC. It translates to CASKVPGANVLTF.

The genes are TRBV6-2 or TRBV6-3 and TRBJ2-5; D unresolved. CDR3 length: 11 amino acids. Germline CDR1 is MNHEY and CDR2 is SVGEGT. Trimming pared 2 bases from V and 5 bases from J, leaving 3 bases between. Written as DNA, the CDR3 is TGTGCCAGCAGTTACCCGGAGACCCAGTACTTC. Residues: CASSYPETQYF.

V and J are TRBV14 and TRBJ2-3, with TRBD1 identical over 10 bases. Germline-derived CDR1 and CDR2 are SGHDN and FVKESK. The junction had 2 bases not matched to a gene; V was cut back by 3 bases and J by 8 bases. CDR3 length: 13 residues. The CDR3 here is CASSQWDRGTQYF. CDR3 nucleotide sequence: TGTGCCAGCAGCCAGTGGGACAGGGGTACGCAGTATTTT. Complete variable domain (other parts from reference TRBV14 and TRBJ2-3): EAGVTQFPSHSVIEKGQTVTLRCDPISGHDNLYWYRRVMGKEIKFLLHFVKESKQDESGMPNNRFLAERTGGTYSTLKVQPAELEDSGVYFCASSQWDRGTQYFGPGTRLTVL.

The rearrangement joins TRBV7-2 to TRBJ1-2; D is uncertain. CDR1 and CDR2 (germline): SGHTA, FQGNSA. V dropped 1 base and J dropped 2 bases, with 5 bases sitting between them. The CDR3 is 13 amino acids. CDR3 sequence (DNA): TGTGCCAGCAGCTTAGAGAGAAACTATGGCTACACCTTC. Amino acids: CASSLERNYGYTF.

This clonotype has ten or more counts. This chain uses TRBV7-3 with TRBJ2-3; tentative D call: TRBD1 (6 bases). Per the germline V gene, CDR1 is SGHTA and CDR2 is FQGTGA. Trimming removed 4 bases at V and 4 bases at J, with 9 bases between. The CDR3 sequence is 13 residues long. CDR3 DNA: TGTGCCAGCAGCTGGACAGATGCAGATACGCAGTATTTT. This gives the protein CASSWTDADTQYF. Variable domain in full (rest from reference TRBV7-3 and TRBJ2-3): GAGVSQTPSNKVTEKGKYVELRCDPISGHTALYWYRQSLGQGPEFLIYFQGTGAADDSGLPNDRFFAVRPEGSVSTLKIQRTERGDSAVYLCASSWTDADTQYFGPGTRLTVL.

This clonotype was counted many times. The V call is TRBV7-2, the J call TRBJ2-3; D not resolved. The CDR3 covers 11 residues. Per germline, CDR1 SGHTA and CDR2 FQGNSA. Trimming took off 5 bases at V and 8 bases at J, with 8 bases between the two ends. The CDR3 DNA reads TGTGCCAGCAGCCCCCTGGGTACGCAGTATTTT. Residues: CASSPLGTQYF.